This T cell receptor (beta chain) is from a study of shared clonotypes between healthy human individuals. Points from the study as a whole: The sampled material consisted only of blood, and tissue repertoires are likely to differ.

Note on this clone: The target antigen is unknown.

The V and J ends lost 2 bases and 3 bases respectively, with 14 bases between them. Germline CDR1 reads SGDLS; CDR2 reads YYNGEE. This CDR3 has 15 residues. Only in-frame clones appear in the TCRdb table, and some are missing; sequencing was by immunoSEQ multiplex PCR. The sample carries around 2,000,000 clones, 95% recorded once. The sequence derives from a young man in good health. The sequencing input was naive CD4+ T cells sorted from blood. Subset indicated: CD45RA+ positively selected. V gene TRBV9 combines with J gene TRBJ1-2, with D perhaps matching TRBD1 (5 bases). Written as DNA, the CDR3 is TGTGCCAGCAGCGTCTCCGGCAGGGCGGACTATGGCTACACCTTC. This codes for CASSVSGRADYGYTF. The full variable domain, rest sourced from reference TRBV9 and TRBJ1-2, is DSGVTQTPKHLITATGQRVTLRCSPRSGDLSVYWYQQSLDQGLQFLIQYYNGEERAKGNILERFSAQQFPDLHSELNLSSLELGDSALYFCASSVSGRADYGYTFGSGTRLTVV.